Below are 3 T cell receptor beta chains sequenced from a single sample in a study of T cell responses to AZD1222 COVID-19 vaccine. Data came from immunoSEQ multiplex PCR; TCRdb stores just in-frame clones and leaves some out. The sample lists 120,000 or so clones; 75% to 90% were seen once. Here the sequenced sample was peripheral blood, taken on day 0 of AZD1222 vaccination. These receptors all stem from an adult in good health.

The chain is built from TRBV19 and TRBJ2-3, with 7 nucleotides matching TRBD2. The ends lost 1 base at V and 5 bases at J; junction bases unmatched: 15. The V gene's germline CDR1 is LNHDA and CDR2 SQIVND (reference sequence). The length of the CDR3 is 18 residues. CDR3 nucleotide sequence: TGTGCCAGTAGTATAGCGGGGGGAAATCCAGGAAAGCGAGATACGCAGTATTTT. Translating it yields CASSIAGGNPGKRDTQYF.

For the CDR3, the DNA is TGTGCCAGCAGTCGGGACTATCCAGATACGCAGTATTTT. Its protein is CASSRDYPDTQYF. The chain couples TRBV2 to TRBJ2-3; TRBD2 matches at 7 bases. CDR1 is SNHLY, CDR2 FYNNEI, per germline. CDR3 length: 13 amino acids. J was trimmed by 4 bases and V by 5 bases; bases with no gene match: 3.

The gene calls are TRBV3-1 (or the pseudogene TRBV3-2) and TRBJ1-2, with 8 positions matching TRBD1. The J segment lost 8 bases and the V segment lost 6 bases, leaving 5 bases of the junction unmatched. Looked up from germline, CDR1 is LGHDT and CDR2 is YNNKEL (reference sequence). The CDR3 contains 12 residues. Written as DNA, the CDR3 is TGTGCCAGCAGGCAGGGGGCAGAGGGCTACACCTTC. Translating gives CASRQGAEGYTF.